This T cell receptor beta chain originates from a study of blood T cell repertoires in COVID-19. Turning to the study itself: Sites across the United States, Italy and Spain contributed samples from acute and convalescent COVID-19. In each case, the material was cDNA or gDNA derived from T cells, B-cell-depleted T cells, or PBMCs.

How the authors handled the data: Reference gene primer amplification in the assay estimated nucleated cell counts. Data came from immunoSEQ multiplex PCR; TCRdb stores just in-frame clones and leaves some out. The V and J calls and clone size were taken over from that table, and D and trimming were inferred from the DNA. In the table there are 77,000 or so clones, about 87% of which are singletons. The germline CDR1 and CDR2 sequences are MDHEN and SYDVKM. The CDR3 is 15 amino acids. V dropped 7 bases and J dropped 0; count of bases not matched to a gene: 8. The material sequenced was peripheral blood. The sequence came from a middle-aged man with active COVID-19. This sequence joins TRBV28 and TRBJ2-7, with 8 nucleotides matching TRBD1. CDR3 sequence (DNA): TGTGCCAGCATTCATCAGGGGGCTCTCTCCTACGAGCAGTACTTC. As protein: CASIHQGALSYEQYF.